This T cell receptor (beta chain) was observed in a study of CD8 T cells in Susac syndrome. Study-wide results and caveats: As the study acknowledged, the number of individuals who were part of its TCR sequencing and HLA analysis was relatively small.

RNA in amounts of roughly 0.45 to 1 ug was reverse transcribed with random hexamers. TCRdb independently ran MiXCR on the immunoSEQ multiplex PCR reads; one entry per CDR3 protein. The sample lists 150,000 or so distinct CDR3 sequences; 85% to 95% were seen once. Of note for this clonotype: The antigen is undetermined.

The CDR3 is made up of 15 amino acids. Trimming removed 1 base from V and 3 bases from J, with 13 bases in between. Per the germline V gene, CDR1 is SNHLY and CDR2 is FYNNEI. Sequenced input: CD4+ T cells from PBMCs. This rearrangement joins TRBV2 to TRBJ2-7; the D gene is possibly TRBD1 (6 bases). The receptor comes from a human donor with Susac syndrome. This chain's CDR3 is CASSEVLAGVYEQYF. CDR3 nucleotides: TGTGCCAGCAGTGAAGTTTTGGCAGGGGTCTACGAGCAGTACTTC.